Reported below is one TCR beta chain. Its antigen is currently not known. Base-call qualities are not available, and no considerably larger clone is one nucleotide away. The data belong to a study of cytomegalovirus exposure and HLA in healthy donors (dated by TCRdb to the late 2010s). About the study as a whole: An earlier analysis of about 530 of the donors reported about 300 Gb of sequence data and approximately 120 million unique TCR beta sequences obtained from some 200 million T cells. All discovery cohort repertoires had been generated on a single sequencing platform. High-throughput TCR immunosequencing, statistical association of individual TCRs with disease status, and machine learning were combined to predict cytomegalovirus infection status. Roughly five DR-DQ haplotypes were treated as single units for association and clustering because of strong linkage in the cohort. In a later analysis, previously published TCR beta repertoires from 666 donors were re-analyzed and high-resolution HLA genotyping was added so that TCR occurrence patterns could be studied. Roughly 300 gigabases of sequencing data and 70 million to 95 million unique TCR sequences made up an early release that covered about 640 HLA-typed donors. The study aimed to test whether cataloging public T cell receptors could reveal signatures of past pathogen exposure. The study profiled the T cell repertoires of about 720 subjects by immunosequencing and related them to cytomegalovirus serostatus. Donor age, sex, ethnicity and CMV serostatus were compiled together with the repertoire data. The number of donors typed differed by locus, with roughly 620-630 for A, B, C, DRB1 and DQB1, roughly 520 for DQA1, 606 for DPA1, and under 490 for DPB1. Rather than using new phenotypic data, the later analysis identified candidate immune exposures from TCR beta sequences and from how often those sequences occurred across donors. A separate validation cohort of roughly 130 different subjects was used in addition to the roughly 670-subject first cohort. Class I and class II HLA loci were covered by the typing at four-digit resolution. The genetic ancestry cluster associated with self-reported Caucasian donors included approximately 85% of the roughly 410 genotyped donors. In an earlier analysis of a few hundred of the donors, high-throughput TCR beta sequencing was used to judge whether each TCR beta V gene segment behaved as functional or pseudogenic. On average, roughly 250,000 unique TCR beta nucleotide sequences were sequenced per donor among about 400 genotyped donors of the cohort, with around 19% of those sequences being non-productive. Genome-wide SNP genotypes for about 65% of the roughly 700 donors were used in a later genetic analysis, which treated that subset as a discovery cohort.

Paper-wide results and their limitations: When HLA alleles, especially DR and DQ, strongly co-occurred, attributing TCR associations to individual alleles was difficult. CMV serostatus was the only immune exposure information available for the cohort. Roughly uniform sequencing depth across donors was assumed in presence/absence analyses, although this assumption may not hold. A group of highly shared sequence variants was considered likely to be a technical artifact of the sequencing pipeline. The authors suggested that the approach could potentially be generalized to other disease states and immunological phenotypes. This cohort had only TCR beta chains sequenced, and the lack of alpha or paired-chain data limited which features could be detected. A further reported finding was that TCR beta sequences accurately predicted the HLA-A and HLA-B alleles for most subjects in the first cohort. Seventeen rarely observed V segments, including chromosome 9 orphons, were excluded from the earlier analysis of about 500 of the donors because counts were too low. A later analysis found that most CMV-associated TCR beta chains appeared HLA-restricted, with HLA associations seemingly driven largely by CMV exposure. In a later analysis, HLA-associated TCR beta chains were found to be more clonally expanded and to have lower generation probabilities than equally common non-associated chains. A later analysis associated 15,000 or so TCR beta sequences with specific HLA alleles at a false discovery rate of 0.05. While some public TCRs were present in many individuals, most TCR sequences turned up only very rarely across donors. According to a later analysis, TCR association rates differed among HLA loci, with DRB1 alleles showing the most associated TCRs and HLA-C alleles showing the fewest. Some IMGT-functional V segments, including TRBV6-2 and TRBV6-3, could not be told apart with the 87-base-pair reads, so those segments were excluded. Linkage disequilibrium might explain the correlated functional status among segregating V segments, but an unknown experimental factor could not be ruled out. In a later analysis, several top co-occurrence clusters were reported to appear linked to parvovirus B19, influenza, CMV and Epstein-Barr virus. An association between a missense DCLRE1C variant and V-gene and J-gene trimming of TCR beta chains was found in a later genetic analysis and replicated in an independent cohort. The study gave a list of about 150 TCR beta chains associated with cytomegalovirus. An earlier analysis of approximately 530 of the donors showed that most TCR beta V segments appeared in productive rearrangements either about 87% or about 30% of the time, which broadly matched IMGT annotations. Because some donors lacked HLA typing at each locus, the association tests relied only on the typed subset. In a later genetic analysis, fewer N-insertions in productive TCRs were reported among donors in an Asian-associated ancestry cluster than the 666-donor mean. A few of the identified cytomegalovirus-associated TCR beta chains were confirmed in vitro to be specific for cytomegalovirus antigens. In both the original and validation cohorts, the classifier was reported to diagnose cytomegalovirus status with high specificity and sensitivity.

Library preparation was by the immunoSEQ multiplex PCR assay. For the multiplex PCR, a mixture combining 60 forward primers for TCR Vbeta segments and 13 reverse primers for TCR Jbeta segments was used. A multiplex PCR assay on genomic DNA amplified the CDR3 region of rearranged TCR beta genes. On the Illumina HiSeq System, the amplified TCR beta libraries were sequenced as 87-base-pair reads. For the original study's pipeline: Across the roughly 700 repertoires, a later analysis counted around 80 million unique TCR beta chains, around 11 million of which were shared by at least two donors. To remove PCR and sequencing errors, raw reads were error-corrected and collapsed into unique sequences using a nearest-neighbor algorithm that merged closely related sequences. To assign V, D and J gene segments, CDR3 sequences were aligned to IMGT reference sequences. For a sequence to be retained, at least a six-nucleotide match to both a V gene segment and a J gene segment was required. A rearrangement was called productive if the CDR3 had no stop codons and remained in frame with V and J, and every other rearrangement was called non-productive. Following IMGT convention, CDR3 was defined as the stretch from the second conserved V-encoded cysteine to the conserved J-encoded phenylalanine. The earlier analysis of about 560 of the donors excluded any sequence lacking an unambiguous match to a single V gene segment. An earlier analysis of some 610 of the donors called V segments functional above 56.7% productive rearrangements and segregating when the between-donor standard deviation exceeded 5%. To diagnose cytomegalovirus status from the catalog of TCR beta chain sequences, a statistical classification framework was built. In a later analysis, V and J genes were assigned by comparing TCR nucleotide sequences against IMGT/GENE-DB human TR gene sequences. The TCRdist pipeline was used in a later analysis to assign CDR3 sequences and most-parsimonious VDJ recombination scenarios. In a later analysis, each TCR beta chain was defined by its CDR3 amino acid sequence together with its V-gene family, and reads without a unique V-gene family were excluded. As a way to deal with suspected cross-contamination and a sequencing artifact, a later analysis dropped 450 to 600 nucleotide sequences that were highly shared and had low generation probability. For each public chain, a later analysis derived a clonal expansion index from normalized ranks of inferred template counts within each repertoire. A later analysis computed generation probabilities with a VDJ recombination model fitted to out-of-frame rearrangements, and checked the results against IGoR. In a later analysis, hypergeometric tests were used to score TCR-TCR, TCR-HLA and TCR-CMV co-occurrence, with a repertoire-size bias correction applied to TCR pairs. A later analysis estimated false discovery rates by permuting HLA or CMV assignments 20 times. A later analysis grouped co-occurring TCRs with DBSCAN, adding TCRdist sequence similarity when clustering within HLA-allele-positive subsets. For co-occurrence clustering, repertoires with fewer than 30,000 or more than 120,000 public chains were excluded, along with five repertoires with anomalous nucleotide sharing. TCRdb limited this immuneACCESS table to in-frame rearrangements with V and J called. A share of clones is missing; checked studies link under half to unresolved V genes, and the rest is unexplained. From that table come the V and J calls and clone size; the DNA was used to work out D and trimming. In this sample the table shows 150,000 to 170,000 clones, about three quarters of which occur a single time. The top ten clonotypes cover more than 1.2% of the sample.

The cohort was made up of roughly 670 healthy bone marrow donors. Cohort members were all nominally healthy when sampled, although unrecorded immune exposures were likely present. The donor was CMV seronegative and was included in the group of approximately 350 seronegative cohort members. Each donor provided a peripheral blood sample, and peripheral blood mononuclear cells were used for TCR beta sequencing. Genomic DNA was extracted from the blood cell samples with the Qiagen DNeasy Blood Extraction Kit. The CDR1 and CDR2 encoded by the germline V gene are WSHSY and SAAADI. The CDR3 goes from the cysteine to the phenylalanine over 11 residues. The only DNA kept is the CDR3, 33 bases in frame from the first base. The germline ends are 12 bases apart after V is trimmed by 8 bases and J by 8 bases.

The TCR comes from a man aged 18-30 years in good health and CMV-seronegative. The chain was built from TRBV10-2 and TRBJ1-1; TRBD1 might be the D gene, on 6 matching bases. Material: PBMCs. Here is the DNA: TGCGCCAGCGCTAGACAGGAAGAAGCTTTCTTT. The encoded protein is CASARQEEAFF.